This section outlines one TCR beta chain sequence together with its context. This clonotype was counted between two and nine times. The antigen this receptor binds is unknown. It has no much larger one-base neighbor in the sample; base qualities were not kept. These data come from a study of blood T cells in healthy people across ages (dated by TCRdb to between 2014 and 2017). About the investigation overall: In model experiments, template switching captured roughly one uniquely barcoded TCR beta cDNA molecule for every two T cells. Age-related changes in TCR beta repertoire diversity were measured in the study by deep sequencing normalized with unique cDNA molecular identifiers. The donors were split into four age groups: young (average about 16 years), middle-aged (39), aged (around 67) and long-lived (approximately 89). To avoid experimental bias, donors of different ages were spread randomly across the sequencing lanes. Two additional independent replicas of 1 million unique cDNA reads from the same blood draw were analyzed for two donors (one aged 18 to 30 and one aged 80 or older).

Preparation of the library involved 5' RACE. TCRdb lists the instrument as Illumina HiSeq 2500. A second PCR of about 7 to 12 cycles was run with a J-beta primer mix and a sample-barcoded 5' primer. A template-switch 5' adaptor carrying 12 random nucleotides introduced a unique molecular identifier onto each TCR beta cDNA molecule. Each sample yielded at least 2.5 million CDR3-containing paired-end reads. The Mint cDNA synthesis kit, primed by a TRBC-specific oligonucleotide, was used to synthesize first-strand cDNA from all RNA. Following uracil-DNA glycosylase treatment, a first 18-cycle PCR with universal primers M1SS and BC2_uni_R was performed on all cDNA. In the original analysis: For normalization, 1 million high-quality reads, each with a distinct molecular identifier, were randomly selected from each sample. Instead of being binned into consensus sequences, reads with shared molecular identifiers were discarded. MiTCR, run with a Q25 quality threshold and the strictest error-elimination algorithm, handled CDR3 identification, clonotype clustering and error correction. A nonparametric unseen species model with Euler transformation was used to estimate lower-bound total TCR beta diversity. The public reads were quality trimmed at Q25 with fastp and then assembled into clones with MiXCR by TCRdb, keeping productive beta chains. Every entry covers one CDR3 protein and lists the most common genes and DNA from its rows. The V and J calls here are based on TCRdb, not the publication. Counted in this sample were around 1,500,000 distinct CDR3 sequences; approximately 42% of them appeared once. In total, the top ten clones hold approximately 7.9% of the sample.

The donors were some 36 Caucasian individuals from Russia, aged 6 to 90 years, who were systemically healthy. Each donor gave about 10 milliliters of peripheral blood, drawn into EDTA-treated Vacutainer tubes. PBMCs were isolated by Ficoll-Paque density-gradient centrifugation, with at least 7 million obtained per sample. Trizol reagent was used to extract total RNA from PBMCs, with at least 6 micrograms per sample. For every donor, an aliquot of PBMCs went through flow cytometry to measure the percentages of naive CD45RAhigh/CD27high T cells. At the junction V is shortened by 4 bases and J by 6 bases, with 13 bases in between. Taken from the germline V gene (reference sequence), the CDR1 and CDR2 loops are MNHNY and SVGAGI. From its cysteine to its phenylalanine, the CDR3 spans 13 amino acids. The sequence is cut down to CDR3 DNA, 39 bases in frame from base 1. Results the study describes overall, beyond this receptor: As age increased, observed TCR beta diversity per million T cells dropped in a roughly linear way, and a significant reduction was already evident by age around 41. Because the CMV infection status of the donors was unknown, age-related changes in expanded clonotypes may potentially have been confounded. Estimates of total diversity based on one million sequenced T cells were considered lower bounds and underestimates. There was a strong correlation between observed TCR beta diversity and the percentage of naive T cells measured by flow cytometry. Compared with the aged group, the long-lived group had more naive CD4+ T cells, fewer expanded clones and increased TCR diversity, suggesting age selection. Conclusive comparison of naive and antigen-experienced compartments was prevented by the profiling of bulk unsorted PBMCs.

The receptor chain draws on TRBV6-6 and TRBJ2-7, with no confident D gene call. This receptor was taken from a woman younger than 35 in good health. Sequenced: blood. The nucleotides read TGTGCCAGCAGTTCCTCAGTAGGGCTCGAGCAGTACTTC. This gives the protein CASSSSVGLEQYF.